This TCR beta chain was documented in a study of cytomegalovirus exposure and HLA in healthy donors. About this clone itself: As yet, its antigen is unknown.

The PCR used 60 Vbeta and 13 Jbeta primers. The method was immunoSEQ multiplex PCR; TCRdb's version includes in-frame clones alone and lacks a portion of them. The profile shows about 160,000 clones, under 80% of them singletons. Trimming removed 3 bases at V and 6 bases at J, with 6 bases between. This CDR3 is 12 amino acids long. Germline loops: CDR1 SEHNR, CDR2 FQNEAQ (reference sequence). Study observations and caveats: Later analysis identified a missense DCLRE1C variant that was linked to TCR beta V- and J-gene trimming.

The V and J genes are TRBV7-9 and TRBJ1-3, with D hard to call. This TCR was sampled from a female donor in good health and CMV-seronegative. The source material was PBMCs. CDR3 sequence reads: CASSLESNTIYF. The DNA for the CDR3 is TGTGCCAGCAGCTTGGAGTCAAACACCATATATTTT.